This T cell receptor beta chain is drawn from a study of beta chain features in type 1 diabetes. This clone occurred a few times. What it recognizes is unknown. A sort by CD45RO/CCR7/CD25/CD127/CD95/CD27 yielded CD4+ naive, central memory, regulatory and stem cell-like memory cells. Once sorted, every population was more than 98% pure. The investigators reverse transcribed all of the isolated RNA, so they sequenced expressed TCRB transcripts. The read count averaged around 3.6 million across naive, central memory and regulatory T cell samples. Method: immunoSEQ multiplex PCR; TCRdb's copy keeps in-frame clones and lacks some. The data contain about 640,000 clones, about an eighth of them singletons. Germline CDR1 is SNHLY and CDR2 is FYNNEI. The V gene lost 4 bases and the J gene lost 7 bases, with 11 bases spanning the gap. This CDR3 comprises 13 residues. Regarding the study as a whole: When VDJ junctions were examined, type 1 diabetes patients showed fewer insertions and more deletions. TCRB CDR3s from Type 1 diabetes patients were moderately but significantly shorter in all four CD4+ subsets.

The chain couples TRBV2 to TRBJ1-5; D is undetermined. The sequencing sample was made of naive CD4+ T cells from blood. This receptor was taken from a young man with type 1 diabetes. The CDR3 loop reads CASSVRGGQPQHF. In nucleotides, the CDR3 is TGTGCCAGCAGTGTACGGGGAGGGCAGCCCCAGCATTTT.